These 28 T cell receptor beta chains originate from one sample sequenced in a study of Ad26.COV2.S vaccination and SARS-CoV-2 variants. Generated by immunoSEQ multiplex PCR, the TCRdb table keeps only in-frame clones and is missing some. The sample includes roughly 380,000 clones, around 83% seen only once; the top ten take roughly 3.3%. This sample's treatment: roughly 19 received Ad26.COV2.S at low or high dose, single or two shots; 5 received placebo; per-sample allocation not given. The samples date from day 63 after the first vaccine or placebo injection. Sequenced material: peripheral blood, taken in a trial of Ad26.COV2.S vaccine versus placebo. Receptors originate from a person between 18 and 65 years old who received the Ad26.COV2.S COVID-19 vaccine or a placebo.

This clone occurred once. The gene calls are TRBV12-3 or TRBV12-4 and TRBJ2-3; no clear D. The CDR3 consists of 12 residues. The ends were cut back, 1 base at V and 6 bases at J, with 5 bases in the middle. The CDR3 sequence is CASSLGVDTQYF. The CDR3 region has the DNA TGTGCCAGCAGTTTAGGAGTTGATACGCAGTATTTT.

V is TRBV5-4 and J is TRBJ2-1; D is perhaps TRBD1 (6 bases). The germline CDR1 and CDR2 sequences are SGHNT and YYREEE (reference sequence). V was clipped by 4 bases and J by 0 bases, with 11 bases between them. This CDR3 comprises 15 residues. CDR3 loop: CASSPSGDSYNEQFF. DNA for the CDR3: TGTGCCAGCAGCCCTTCAGGGGACTCCTACAATGAGCAGTTCTTC.

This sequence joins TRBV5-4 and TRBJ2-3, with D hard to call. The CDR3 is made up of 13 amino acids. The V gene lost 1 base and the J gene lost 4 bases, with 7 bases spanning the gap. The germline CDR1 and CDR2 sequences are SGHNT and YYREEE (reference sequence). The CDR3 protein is CASSLTTADTQYF. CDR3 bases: TGTGCCAGCAGCTTGACTACCGCAGATACGCAGTATTTT.

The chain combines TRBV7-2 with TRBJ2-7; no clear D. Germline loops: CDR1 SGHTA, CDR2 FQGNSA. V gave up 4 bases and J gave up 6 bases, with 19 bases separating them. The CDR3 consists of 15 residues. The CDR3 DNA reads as TGTGCCAGCAGCTCGAATCGGGCCAATTTGGCCGAGCAGTACTTC. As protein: CASSSNRANLAEQYF. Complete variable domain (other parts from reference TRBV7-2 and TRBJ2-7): GAGVSQSPSNKVTEKGKDVELRCDPISGHTALYWYRQSLGQGLEFLIYFQGNSAPDKSGLPSDRFSAERTGGSVSTLTIQRTQQEDSAVYLCASSSNRANLAEQYFGPGTRLTVT.

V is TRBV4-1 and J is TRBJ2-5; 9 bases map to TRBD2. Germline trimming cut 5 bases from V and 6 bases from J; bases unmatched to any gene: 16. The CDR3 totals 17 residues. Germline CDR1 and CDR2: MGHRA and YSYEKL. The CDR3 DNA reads TGCGCCAGCAGCTCTCAGGAAGCGCGGGGGGGTTCCCAGACCCAGTACTTC. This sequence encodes CASSSQEARGGSQTQYF.

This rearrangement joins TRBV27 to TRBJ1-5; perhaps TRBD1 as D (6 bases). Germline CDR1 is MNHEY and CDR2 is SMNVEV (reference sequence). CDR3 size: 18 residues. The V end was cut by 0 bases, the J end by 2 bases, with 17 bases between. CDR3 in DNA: TGTGCCAGCAGTTTATCTATAAGGGGGGGCTATCGCAATCAGCCCCAGCATTTT. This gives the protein CASSLSIRGGYRNQPQHF.

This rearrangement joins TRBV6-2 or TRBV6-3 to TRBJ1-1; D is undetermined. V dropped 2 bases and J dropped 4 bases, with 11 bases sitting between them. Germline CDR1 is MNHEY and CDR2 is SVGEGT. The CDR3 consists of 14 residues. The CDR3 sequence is CASSYVGGGTEAFF. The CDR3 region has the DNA TGTGCCAGCAGTTACGTAGGAGGCGGCACTGAAGCTTTCTTT.

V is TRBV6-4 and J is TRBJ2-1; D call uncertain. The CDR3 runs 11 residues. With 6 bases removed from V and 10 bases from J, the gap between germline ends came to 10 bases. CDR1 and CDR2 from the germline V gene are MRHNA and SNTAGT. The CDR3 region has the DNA TGTGCCAGCAGGGATGGAGCGGAGCAGTTCTTC. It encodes CASRDGAEQFF.

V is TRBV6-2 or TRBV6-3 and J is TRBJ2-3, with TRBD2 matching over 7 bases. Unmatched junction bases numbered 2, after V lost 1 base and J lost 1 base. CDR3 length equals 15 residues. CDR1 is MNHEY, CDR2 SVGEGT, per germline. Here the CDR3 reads CASSYFAGGTDTQYF. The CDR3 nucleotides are TGTGCCAGCAGTTACTTTGCGGGGGGCACAGATACGCAGTATTTT.

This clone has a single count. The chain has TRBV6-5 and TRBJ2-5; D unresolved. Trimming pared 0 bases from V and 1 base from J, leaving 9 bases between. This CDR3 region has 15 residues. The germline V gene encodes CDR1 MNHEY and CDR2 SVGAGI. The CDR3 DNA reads TGTGCCAGCAGTTACTCGGCCGGATTCCAAGAGACCCAGTACTTC. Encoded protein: CASSYSAGFQETQYF.

For the CDR3, the DNA is TGTGCCAGCAGTTTGTCCCGGTATAGCGGGAGGCGGACAGAGACCCAGTACTTC. Its translation: CASSLSRYSGRRTETQYF. The chain joins TRBV27 to TRBJ2-5; 10 nucleotides align to TRBD2. Trimming at V came to 3 bases and at J to 4 bases, leaving 14 bases not matched to a gene. CDR3 length: 18 residues. Germline loops: CDR1 MNHEY, CDR2 SMNVEV (reference sequence).

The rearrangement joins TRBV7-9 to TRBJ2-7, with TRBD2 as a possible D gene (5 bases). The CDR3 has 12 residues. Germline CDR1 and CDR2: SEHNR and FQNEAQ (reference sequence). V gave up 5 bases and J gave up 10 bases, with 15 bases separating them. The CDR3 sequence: CASSPLNPGQYF. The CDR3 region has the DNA TGTGCCAGCAGCCCACTTAACCCGGGACAGTACTTC.

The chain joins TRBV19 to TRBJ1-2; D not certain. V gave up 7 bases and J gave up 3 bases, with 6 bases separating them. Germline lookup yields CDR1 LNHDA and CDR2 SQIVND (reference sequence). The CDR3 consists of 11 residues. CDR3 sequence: CASTQDYGYTF. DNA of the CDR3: TGTGCCAGTACGCAGGACTATGGCTACACCTTC.

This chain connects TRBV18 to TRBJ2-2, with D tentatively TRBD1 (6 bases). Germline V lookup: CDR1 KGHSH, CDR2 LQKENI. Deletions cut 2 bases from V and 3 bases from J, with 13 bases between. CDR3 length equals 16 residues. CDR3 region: CASSPGFTGYTGELFF. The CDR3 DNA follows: TGTGCCAGCTCACCAGGTTTCACAGGGTACACCGGGGAGCTGTTTTTT.

The CDR3 sequence: CASGPGGETQYF. The CDR3 DNA sequence: TGTGCCAGCGGTCCCGGGGGGGAGACCCAGTACTTC. The chain has TRBV5-6 and TRBJ2-5, with 7 bases identical to TRBD2. The CDR3 loop spans 12 amino acids. CDR1 is SGHDT, CDR2 YYEEEE, per germline. V gave up 7 bases and J gave up 5 bases; unmatched junction bases: 5.

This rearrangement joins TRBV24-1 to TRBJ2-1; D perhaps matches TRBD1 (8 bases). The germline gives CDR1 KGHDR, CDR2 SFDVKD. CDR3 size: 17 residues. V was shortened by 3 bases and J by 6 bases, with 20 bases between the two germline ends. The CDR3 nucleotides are TGTGCCACCAGTGATGGGGGGGTCCGGACAGGGTTCAATGAGCAGTTCTTC. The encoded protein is CATSDGGVRTGFNEQFF.

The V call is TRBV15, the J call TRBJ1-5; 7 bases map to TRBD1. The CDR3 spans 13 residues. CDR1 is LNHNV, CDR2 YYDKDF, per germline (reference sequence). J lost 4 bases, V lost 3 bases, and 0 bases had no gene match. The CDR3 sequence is CATSSRGNQPQHF. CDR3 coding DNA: TGTGCCACCAGCAGCAGGGGGAATCAGCCCCAGCATTTT.

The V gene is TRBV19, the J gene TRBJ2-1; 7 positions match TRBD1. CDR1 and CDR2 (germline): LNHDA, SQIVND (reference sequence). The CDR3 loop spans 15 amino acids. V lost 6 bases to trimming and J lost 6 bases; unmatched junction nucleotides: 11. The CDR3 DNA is TGTGCCAGTAGCCTATCTTACAGGGGCCTCAATGAGCAGTTCTTC. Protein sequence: CASSLSYRGLNEQFF.

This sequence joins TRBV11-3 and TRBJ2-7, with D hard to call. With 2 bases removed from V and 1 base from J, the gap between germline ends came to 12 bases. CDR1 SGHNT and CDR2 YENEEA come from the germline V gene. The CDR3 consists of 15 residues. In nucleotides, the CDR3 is TGTGCCAGCAGCTTAATAGTGGTCGGGTCCTACGAGCAGTACTTC. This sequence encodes CASSLIVVGSYEQYF. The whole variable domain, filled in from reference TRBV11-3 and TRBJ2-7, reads EAGVVQSPRYKIIEKKQPVAFWCNPISGHNTLYWYLQNLGQGPELLIRYENEEAVDDSQLPKDRFSAERLKGVDSTLKIQPAELGDSAVYLCASSLIVVGSYEQYFGPGTRLTVT.

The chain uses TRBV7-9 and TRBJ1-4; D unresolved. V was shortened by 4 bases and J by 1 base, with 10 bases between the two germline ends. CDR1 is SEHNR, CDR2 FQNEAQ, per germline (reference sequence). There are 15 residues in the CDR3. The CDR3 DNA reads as TGTGCCAGCAGCTCCGACGGGAAAACTAATGAAAAACTGTTTTTT. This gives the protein CASSSDGKTNEKLFF.

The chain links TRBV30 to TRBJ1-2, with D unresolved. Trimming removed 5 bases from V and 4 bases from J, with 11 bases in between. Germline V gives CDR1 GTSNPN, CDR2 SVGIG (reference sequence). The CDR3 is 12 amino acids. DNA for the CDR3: TGTGCCTGGGGTCCCGGTGTCTATGGCTACACCTTC. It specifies CAWGPGVYGYTF.

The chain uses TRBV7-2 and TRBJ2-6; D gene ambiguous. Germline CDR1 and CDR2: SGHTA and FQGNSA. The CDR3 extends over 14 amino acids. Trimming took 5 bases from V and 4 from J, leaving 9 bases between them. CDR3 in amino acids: CASSGVKGANVLTF. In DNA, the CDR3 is TGTGCCAGCAGCGGGGTTAAGGGGGCCAACGTCCTGACTTTC.

The CDR3, as DNA: TGTGCCACCAGCAGAGGCGGGGCAGCTAGCTCCTACGAGCAGTACTTC. Its translation: CATSRGGAASSYEQYF. The chain recombines TRBV15 with TRBJ2-7; D perhaps matches TRBD2 (6 bases). V lost 1 base and J 0 bases, leaving 13 bases between the germline ends. CDR3 length: 16 residues. The germline gives CDR1 LNHNV, CDR2 YYDKDF (reference sequence).

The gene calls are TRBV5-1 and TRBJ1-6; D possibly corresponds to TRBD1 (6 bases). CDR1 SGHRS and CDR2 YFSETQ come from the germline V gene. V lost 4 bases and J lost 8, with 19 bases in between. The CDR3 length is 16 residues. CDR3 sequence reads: CASSLGRGLADSPLHF. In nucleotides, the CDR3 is TGCGCCAGCAGCCTTGGTCGGGGGCTAGCCGATTCACCCCTCCACTTT. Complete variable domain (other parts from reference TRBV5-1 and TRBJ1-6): KAGVTQTPRYLIKTRGQQVTLSCSPISGHRSVSWYQQTPGQGLQFLFEYFSETQRNKGNFPGRFSGRQFSNSRSEMNVSTLELGDSALYLCASSLGRGLADSPLHFGNGTRLTVT.

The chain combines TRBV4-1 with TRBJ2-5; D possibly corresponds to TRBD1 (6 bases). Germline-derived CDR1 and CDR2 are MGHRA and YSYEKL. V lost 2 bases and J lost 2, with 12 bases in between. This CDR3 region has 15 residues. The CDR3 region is CASSQTGTMQETQYF. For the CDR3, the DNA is TGCGCCAGCAGCCAAACTGGGACAATGCAAGAGACCCAGTACTTC.

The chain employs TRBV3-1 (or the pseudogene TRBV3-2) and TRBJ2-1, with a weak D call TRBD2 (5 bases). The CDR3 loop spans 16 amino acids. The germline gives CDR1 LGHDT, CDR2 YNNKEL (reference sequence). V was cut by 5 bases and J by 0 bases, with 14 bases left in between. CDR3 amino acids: CASSYTGKTSYNEQFF. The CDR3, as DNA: TGTGCCAGCAGCTATACCGGGAAAACCTCCTACAATGAGCAGTTCTTC.

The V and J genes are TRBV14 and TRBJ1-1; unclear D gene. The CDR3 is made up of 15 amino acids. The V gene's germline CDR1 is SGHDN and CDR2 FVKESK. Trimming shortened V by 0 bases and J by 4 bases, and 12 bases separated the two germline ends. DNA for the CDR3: TGTGCCAGCAGCCAAGATTGGGAGGGTTTCACTGAAGCTTTCTTT. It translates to CASSQDWEGFTEAFF.

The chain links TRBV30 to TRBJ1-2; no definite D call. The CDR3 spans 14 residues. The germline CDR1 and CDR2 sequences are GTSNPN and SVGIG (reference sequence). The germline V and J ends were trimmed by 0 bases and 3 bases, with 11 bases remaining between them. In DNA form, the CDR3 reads TGTGCCTGGAGTGTACGGGGTAGGCACTATGGCTACACCTTC. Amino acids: CAWSVRGRHYGYTF.